This T cell receptor (beta chain) is drawn from a study of CD8 T cells in ankylosing spondylitis. Notes on the study in general: Disease-linked clones were CD8+ and relatively rare in peripheral blood. In ankylosing spondylitis blood, a motif of seven or eight highly homologous TCR beta variants appeared characteristic.

The V segment lost 6 bases and the J segment 6 bases; nucleotides outside the gene matches: 8. The CDR3 covers 13 residues. This clonotype was found a few times. What it binds is unknown. From the 5' RACE reads, TCRdb called clonotypes with MiXCR, one entry per CDR3 protein. The data contain fewer than 750,000 distinct CDR3 sequences, 15% to 20% of them seen just once; the ten biggest clones take up over 15%. The chain employs TRBV12-3 or TRBV12-4 and TRBJ2-7; 7 nucleotides agree with TRBD1. The TCR sequence derives from a male donor with ankylosing spondylitis. Sequencing was performed on blood, either unsorted or a sorted T cell fraction (not recorded which). In nucleotides, the CDR3 is TGTGCCAGCAGACAACGACAGGGTACCGAGCAGTACTTC. Protein product: CASRQRQGTEQYF.